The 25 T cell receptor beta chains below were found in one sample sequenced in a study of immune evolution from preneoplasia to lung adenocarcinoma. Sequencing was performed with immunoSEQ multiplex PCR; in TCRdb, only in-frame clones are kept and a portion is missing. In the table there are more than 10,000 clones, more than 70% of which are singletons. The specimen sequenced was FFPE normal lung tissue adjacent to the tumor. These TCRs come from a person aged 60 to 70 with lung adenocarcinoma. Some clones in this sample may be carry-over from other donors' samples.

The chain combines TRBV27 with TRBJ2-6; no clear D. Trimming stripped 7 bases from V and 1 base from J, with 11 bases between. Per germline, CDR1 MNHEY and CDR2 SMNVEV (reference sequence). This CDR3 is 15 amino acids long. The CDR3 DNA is TGTGCCAGCACCCCCGGAAATTCTGGGGCCAACGTCCTGACTTTC. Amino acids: CASTPGNSGANVLTF.

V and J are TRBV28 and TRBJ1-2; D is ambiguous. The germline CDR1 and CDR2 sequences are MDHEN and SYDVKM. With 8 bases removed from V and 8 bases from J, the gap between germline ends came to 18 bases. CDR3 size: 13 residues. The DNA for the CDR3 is TGTGCCAGCTCAAGCGGGCAGCGGAACGGCTACACCTTC. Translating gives CASSSGQRNGYTF.

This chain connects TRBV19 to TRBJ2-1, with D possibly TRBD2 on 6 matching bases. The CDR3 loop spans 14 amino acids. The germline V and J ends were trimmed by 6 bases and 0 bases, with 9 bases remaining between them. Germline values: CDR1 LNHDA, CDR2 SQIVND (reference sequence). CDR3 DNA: TGTGCCAGTAGCCCGGACTACTCCTACAATGAGCAGTTCTTC. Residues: CASSPDYSYNEQFF.

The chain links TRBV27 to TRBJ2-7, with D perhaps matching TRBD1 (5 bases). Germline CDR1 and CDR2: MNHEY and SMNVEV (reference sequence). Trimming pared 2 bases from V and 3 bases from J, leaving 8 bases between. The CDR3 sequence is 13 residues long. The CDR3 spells CASSLDSNYEQYF. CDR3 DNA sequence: TGTGCCAGCAGTTTAGACAGTAACTACGAGCAGTACTTC.

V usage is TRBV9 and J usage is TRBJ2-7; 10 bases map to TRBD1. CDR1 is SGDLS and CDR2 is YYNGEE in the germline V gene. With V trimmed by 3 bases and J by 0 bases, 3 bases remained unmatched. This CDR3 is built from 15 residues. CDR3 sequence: CASSEGQGTSYEQYF. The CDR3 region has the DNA TGTGCCAGCAGCGAGGGACAGGGGACCTCCTACGAGCAGTACTTC.

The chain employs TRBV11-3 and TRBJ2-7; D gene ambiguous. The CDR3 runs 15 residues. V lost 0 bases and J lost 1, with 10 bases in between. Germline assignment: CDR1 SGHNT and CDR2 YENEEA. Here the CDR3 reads CASSLDRAASYEQYF. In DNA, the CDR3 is TGTGCCAGCAGCTTAGACCGGGCCGCATCCTACGAGCAGTACTTC.

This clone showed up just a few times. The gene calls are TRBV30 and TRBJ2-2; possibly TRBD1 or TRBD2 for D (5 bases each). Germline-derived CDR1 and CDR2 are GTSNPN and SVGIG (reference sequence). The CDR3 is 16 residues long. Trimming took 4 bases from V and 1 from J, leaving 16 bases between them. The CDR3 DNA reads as TGTGCCTGGACAGGGAGTTTGACTCTGAACACCGGGGAGCTGTTTTTT. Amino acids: CAWTGSLTLNTGELFF.

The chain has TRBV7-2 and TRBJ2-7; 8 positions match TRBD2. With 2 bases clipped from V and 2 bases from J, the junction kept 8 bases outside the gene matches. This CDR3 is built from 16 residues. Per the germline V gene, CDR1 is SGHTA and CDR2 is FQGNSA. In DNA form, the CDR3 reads TGTGCCAGCAGCTTATCGGGCGGGAGGACCCCCTACGAGCAGTACTTC. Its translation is CASSLSGGRTPYEQYF.

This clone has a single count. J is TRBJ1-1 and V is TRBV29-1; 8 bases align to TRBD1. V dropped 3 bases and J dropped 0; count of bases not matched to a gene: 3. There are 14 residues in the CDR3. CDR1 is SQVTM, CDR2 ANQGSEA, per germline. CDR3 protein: CSVDGQGMNTEAFF. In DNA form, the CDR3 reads TGCAGCGTTGACGGACAGGGAATGAACACTGAAGCTTTCTTT.

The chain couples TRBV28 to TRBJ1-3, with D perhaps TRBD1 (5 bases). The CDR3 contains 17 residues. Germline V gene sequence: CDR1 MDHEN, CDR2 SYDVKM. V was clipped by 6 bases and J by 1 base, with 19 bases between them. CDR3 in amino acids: CASSSVGVEISGNTIYF. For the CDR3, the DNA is TGTGCCAGCAGCTCGGTGGGGGTGGAGATATCTGGAAACACCATATATTTT.

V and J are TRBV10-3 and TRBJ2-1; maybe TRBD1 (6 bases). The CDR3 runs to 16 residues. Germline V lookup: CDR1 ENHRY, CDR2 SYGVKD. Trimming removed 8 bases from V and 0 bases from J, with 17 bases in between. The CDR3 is CAIGGPGSSSYNEQFF. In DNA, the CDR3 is TGTGCCATCGGGGGCCCGGGCTCTAGCTCCTACAATGAGCAGTTCTTC.

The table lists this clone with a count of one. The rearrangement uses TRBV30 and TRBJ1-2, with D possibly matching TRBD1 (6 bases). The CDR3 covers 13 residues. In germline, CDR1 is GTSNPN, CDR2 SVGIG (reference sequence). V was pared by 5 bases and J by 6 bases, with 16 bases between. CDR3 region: CAWEGQWGNGYTF. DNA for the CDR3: TGTGCCTGGGAAGGACAGTGGGGAAATGGCTACACCTTC.

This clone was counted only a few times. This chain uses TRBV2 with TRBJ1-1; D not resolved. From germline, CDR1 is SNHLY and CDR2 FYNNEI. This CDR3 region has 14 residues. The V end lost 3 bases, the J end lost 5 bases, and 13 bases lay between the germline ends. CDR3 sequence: CASSEFQGETEAFF. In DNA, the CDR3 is TGTGCCAGCAGTGAGTTTCAAGGAGAAACTGAAGCTTTCTTT.

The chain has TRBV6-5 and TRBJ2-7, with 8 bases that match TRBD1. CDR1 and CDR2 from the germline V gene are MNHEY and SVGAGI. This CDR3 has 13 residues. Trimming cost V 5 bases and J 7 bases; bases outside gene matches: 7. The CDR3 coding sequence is TGTGCCAGCAGTCCCCATAGACAGGGGGAGCAGTACTTC. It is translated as CASSPHRQGEQYF.

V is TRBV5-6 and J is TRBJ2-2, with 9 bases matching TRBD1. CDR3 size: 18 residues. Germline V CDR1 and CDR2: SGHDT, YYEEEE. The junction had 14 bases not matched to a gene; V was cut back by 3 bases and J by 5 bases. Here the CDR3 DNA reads TGTGCCAGCAGCTCCCTGACAGGGGGTAGGCGGGCTACCGGGGAGCTGTTTTTT. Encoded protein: CASSSLTGGRRATGELFF.

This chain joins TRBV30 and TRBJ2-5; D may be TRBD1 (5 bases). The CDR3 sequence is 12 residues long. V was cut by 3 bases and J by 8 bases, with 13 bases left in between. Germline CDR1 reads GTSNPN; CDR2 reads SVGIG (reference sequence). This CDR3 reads CAWRNPRGTQYF. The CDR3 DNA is TGTGCCTGGAGAAATCCAAGGGGAACCCAGTACTTC.

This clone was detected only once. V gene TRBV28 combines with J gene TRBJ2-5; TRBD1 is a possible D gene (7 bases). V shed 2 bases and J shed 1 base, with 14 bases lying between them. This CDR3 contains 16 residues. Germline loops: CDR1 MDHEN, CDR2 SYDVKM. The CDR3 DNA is TGTGCCAGCAGTTTAGGTCGGCAGGGGGGCCAAGAGACCCAGTACTTC. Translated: CASSLGRQGGQETQYF.

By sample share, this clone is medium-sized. The DNA of the CDR3 is TGCGCCAGCAGCCAAGTCGGGGTGTCCTACGAGCAGTACTTC. Its protein product is CASSQVGVSYEQYF. This chain connects TRBV4-1 to TRBJ2-7, with a tentative D call TRBD2 (5 bases). Trimming left V 1 base short and J 1 base short, with 8 bases between. The CDR3 has 14 amino acids. Germline CDR1 is MGHRA and CDR2 is YSYEKL.

The CDR3 protein is CASSESEKDTGELFF. In DNA form, the CDR3 reads TGTGCCAGCAGTGAATCTGAAAAAGACACCGGGGAGCTGTTTTTT. This chain uses TRBV25-1 with TRBJ2-2; D unresolved. The germline V gene encodes CDR1 MGHDK and CDR2 SYGVNS. V shed 1 base and J shed 3 bases, with 9 bases lying between them. This CDR3 is built from 15 residues.

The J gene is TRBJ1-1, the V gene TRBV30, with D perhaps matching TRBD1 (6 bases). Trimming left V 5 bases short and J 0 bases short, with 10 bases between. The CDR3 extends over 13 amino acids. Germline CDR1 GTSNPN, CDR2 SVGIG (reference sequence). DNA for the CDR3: TGTGCCTGGGCCCAGGGGATGAACACTGAAGCTTTCTTT. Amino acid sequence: CAWAQGMNTEAFF.

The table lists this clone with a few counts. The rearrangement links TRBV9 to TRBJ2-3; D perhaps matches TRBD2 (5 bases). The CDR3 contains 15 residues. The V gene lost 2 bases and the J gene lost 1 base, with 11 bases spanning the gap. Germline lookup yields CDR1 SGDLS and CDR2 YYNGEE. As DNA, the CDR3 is TGTGCCAGCAGCGTGTCGGCGGAGGGCACAGATACGCAGTATTTT. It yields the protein CASSVSAEGTDTQYF.

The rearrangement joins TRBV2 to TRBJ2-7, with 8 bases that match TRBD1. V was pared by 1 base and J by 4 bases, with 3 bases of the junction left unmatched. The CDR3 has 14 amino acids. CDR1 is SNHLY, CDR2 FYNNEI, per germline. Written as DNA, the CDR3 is TGTGCCAGCAGTGAAGGACAGGGGTGGTACGAGCAGTACTTC. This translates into CASSEGQGWYEQYF.

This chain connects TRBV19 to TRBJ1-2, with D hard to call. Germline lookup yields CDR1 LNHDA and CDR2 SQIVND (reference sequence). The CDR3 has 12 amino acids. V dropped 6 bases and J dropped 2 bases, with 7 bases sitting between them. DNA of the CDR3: TGTGCCAGTAGAAACAGCAACTATGGCTACACCTTC. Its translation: CASRNSNYGYTF.

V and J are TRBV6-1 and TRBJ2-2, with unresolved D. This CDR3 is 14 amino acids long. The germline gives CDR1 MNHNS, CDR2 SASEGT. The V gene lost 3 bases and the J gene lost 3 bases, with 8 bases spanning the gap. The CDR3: CASSEGTDTGELFF. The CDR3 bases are TGTGCCAGCAGTGAGGGCACAGACACCGGGGAGCTGTTTTTT.

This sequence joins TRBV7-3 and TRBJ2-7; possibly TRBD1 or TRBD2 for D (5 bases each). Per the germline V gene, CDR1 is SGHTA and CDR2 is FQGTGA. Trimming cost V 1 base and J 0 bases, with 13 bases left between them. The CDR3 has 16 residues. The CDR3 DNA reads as TGTGCCAGCAGCTTAAGTGTGGGGACGGCCTCCTACGAGCAGTACTTC. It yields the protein CASSLSVGTASYEQYF.